Each of the 28 T cell receptor beta chains below was sequenced from the same sample in a study of blood T cell repertoires in COVID-19. The data were produced by immunoSEQ multiplex PCR, yet TCRdb's version contains in-frame clones alone and is incomplete. The table lists about 260,000 clones, 85% to 90% of them singletons, with 4.1% in the top ten. Sequenced input: PBMCs or T cells enriched from blood (not recorded which). These receptors all come from a woman under 40 with acute COVID-19.

V gene TRBV20-1 combines with J gene TRBJ2-1, with 8 bases matching TRBD2. This CDR3 has 16 amino acids. Germline CDR1 and CDR2: DFQATT and SNEGSKA (reference sequence). The V gene end was trimmed by 3 bases and the J gene end by 4 bases; junction bases not matched to a gene: 11. CDR3 amino acids: CSASLAGMTFYNEQFF. CDR3 nucleotides: TGCAGTGCTAGTTTAGCGGGAATGACCTTTTACAATGAGCAGTTCTTC.

DNA of the CDR3: TGTGCCAGCCAAACTAGCGGGCTGATCCACCTTAGCACAGATACGCAGTATTTT. Its translation is CASQTSGLIHLSTDTQYF. The rearrangement uses TRBV27 and TRBJ2-3; 9 bases match TRBD2. The trim removed 8 bases at V and 0 bases at J, leaving 15 bases unmatched. CDR1 is MNHEY, CDR2 SMNVEV, per germline (reference sequence). The CDR3 sequence is 18 residues long.

This clone was seen once. J is TRBJ2-3 and V is TRBV2, with 10 nucleotides matching TRBD2. Trimming took 6 bases from V and 0 from J; bases not matched to a gene: 6. The CDR3 has 16 amino acids. Germline assignment: CDR1 SNHLY and CDR2 FYNNEI. The CDR3 sequence is CASRRTSGASTDTQYF. The CDR3 bases are TGTGCCAGCAGAAGAACTAGCGGGGCTAGCACAGATACGCAGTATTTT.

The chain links TRBV28 to TRBJ1-3; D unresolved. The CDR3 has 15 amino acids. V lost 3 bases and J lost 4, with 13 bases in between. CDR1 is MDHEN, CDR2 SYDVKM, per germline. CDR3: CASSFGTTPGNTIYF. The CDR3 region has the DNA TGTGCCAGCAGTTTTGGTACAACGCCCGGAAACACCATATATTTT.

The chain is built from TRBV13 and TRBJ2-2; TRBD2 is a possible D gene (5 bases). In germline, CDR1 is PRHDT, CDR2 FYEKMQ (reference sequence). The CDR3 runs to 16 residues. V shed 5 bases and J shed 5 bases, with 18 bases lying between them. CDR3 protein: CASSKTHEGGTGELFF. CDR3 DNA sequence: TGTGCCAGCAGCAAGACTCACGAGGGCGGAACCGGGGAGCTGTTTTTT.

The gene calls are TRBV6-5 and TRBJ1-5; D not certain. Germline-derived CDR1 and CDR2 are MNHEY and SVGAGI. V was clipped by 6 bases and J by 1 base, with 13 bases between them. This CDR3 spans 15 amino acids. CDR3 sequence (DNA): TGTGCCAGCAGACCCGGACGGGGAAGCAATCAGCCCCAGCATTTT. Translating it yields CASRPGRGSNQPQHF.

The rearrangement links TRBV24-1 to TRBJ1-5; the match to TRBD1 covers 7 bases. CDR3 length equals 15 residues. CDR1 KGHDR and CDR2 SFDVKD come from the germline V gene. Losses at the gene ends were 7 bases for V and 0 bases for J; bases not matched to a gene: 5. The CDR3 sequence is CATRGTVYSNQPQHF. CDR3 nucleotide sequence: TGTGCCACCAGAGGGACAGTTTATAGCAATCAGCCCCAGCATTTT.

The genes are TRBV7-2 and TRBJ2-5, with TRBD1 identical over 7 bases. Germline V gene lookup returns CDR1 SGHTA and CDR2 FQGNSA. J lost 2 bases, V lost 3 bases, and 15 bases had no gene match. The CDR3 has 18 residues. The CDR3 bases are TGTGCCAGCAGCTTTTTGTTTGGGACAGACCCTATTCAAGAGACCCAGTACTTC. It is translated as CASSFLFGTDPIQETQYF.

The V and J genes are TRBV5-1 and TRBJ2-1; TRBD2 agrees at 11 bases. V was pared by 3 bases and J by 4 bases, with 15 bases of the junction left unmatched. The CDR3 contains 19 residues. Germline V gives CDR1 SGHRS, CDR2 YFSETQ. CDR3 protein: CASSYGRSGRAQFYNEQFF. CDR3 DNA sequence: TGCGCCAGCAGCTATGGACGTAGCGGGAGGGCCCAATTTTACAATGAGCAGTTCTTC.

This chain connects TRBV4-1 to TRBJ2-7; 7 bases align to TRBD2. This CDR3 spans 16 amino acids. Per the germline V gene, CDR1 is MGHRA and CDR2 is YSYEKL. With 4 bases clipped from V and 2 bases from J, the junction kept 11 bases outside the gene matches. DNA for the CDR3: TGCGCCAGCAGCCGGGACGGGGCGGGAGAGACCTACGAGCAGTACTTC. Translating it yields CASSRDGAGETYEQYF.

Concerning this clone: Being one base from a much bigger clone, this may be a read error. The chain is built from TRBV25-1 and TRBJ2-3; the match to TRBD2 covers 8 bases. Germline V CDR1 and CDR2: MGHDK, SYGVNS. With 3 bases clipped from V and 1 base from J, the junction kept 3 bases outside the gene matches. The CDR3 totals 15 residues. CDR3 region: CASSDETSGTDTQYF. The CDR3, as DNA: TGTGCCAGCAGTGACGAGACTAGCGGCACAGATACGCAGTATTTT.

This chain links TRBV19 with TRBJ1-5, with D possibly being TRBD1 (6 bases). The CDR3 covers 14 residues. Germline assignment: CDR1 LNHDA and CDR2 SQIVND (reference sequence). V lost 8 bases and J 7 bases, leaving 18 bases between the germline ends. CDR3 amino acids: CASGVSPQGQPQHF. The CDR3 DNA follows: TGTGCCAGTGGGGTCTCGCCGCAGGGGCAGCCCCAGCATTTT.

V is TRBV11-2 and J is TRBJ2-2, with TRBD1 matching 8 bases. The length of the CDR3 is 18 residues. CDR1 and CDR2 (germline): SGHAT, FQNNGV. Losses at the gene ends were 1 base for V and 6 bases for J; bases not matched to a gene: 13. In nucleotides, the CDR3 is TGTGCCAGCAGCTTAGGACCATTAACAGGACAGGGACCCGGGGAGCTGTTTTTT. Encoded protein: CASSLGPLTGQGPGELFF.

The chain joins TRBV14 to TRBJ2-2; D possibly corresponds to TRBD1 (6 bases). V was trimmed by 5 bases and J by 5 bases, leaving 21 bases between them. The germline CDR1 and CDR2 sequences are SGHDN and FVKESK. The CDR3 covers 17 residues. The CDR3 loop reads CASSRPSDRSGTGELFF. CDR3 nucleotide sequence: TGTGCCAGCAGCAGACCCTCGGACAGAAGTGGAACCGGGGAGCTGTTTTTT.

This chain joins TRBV5-8 and TRBJ2-5; 10 bases map to TRBD2. Germline values: CDR1 SGHTS, CDR2 YDEGEE. This CDR3 has 15 amino acids. With V trimmed by 3 bases and J by 2 bases, 4 bases remained unmatched. This CDR3 is CASSSWTSGQETQYF. The CDR3, as DNA: TGTGCCAGCAGCTCCTGGACTAGCGGACAAGAGACCCAGTACTTC.

The J gene is TRBJ2-2, the V gene TRBV4-1; maybe TRBD2 (6 bases). Trimming took off 5 bases at V and 7 bases at J, with 20 bases between the two ends. The CDR3 is made up of 16 amino acids. Germline CDR1 and CDR2: MGHRA and YSYEKL. CDR3: CASSFTQPSAGGELFF. As DNA, the CDR3 is TGCGCCAGCAGCTTTACGCAGCCTAGCGCGGGCGGGGAGCTGTTTTTT.

The chain is built from TRBV3-1 (or the pseudogene TRBV3-2) and TRBJ1-2; no firm D call. Germline V gene sequence: CDR1 LGHDT, CDR2 YNNKEL (reference sequence). CDR3 length: 14 amino acids. V lost 6 bases and J 0 bases, leaving 11 bases between the germline ends. The CDR3 is CASRASEANYGYTF. DNA for the CDR3: TGTGCCAGCAGGGCCTCGGAGGCTAACTATGGCTACACCTTC.

The CDR3 region is CASSLQTGMNTEAFF. The CDR3 region has the DNA TGTGCCAGCAGTCTCCAGACAGGTATGAACACTGAAGCTTTCTTT. The chain joins TRBV27 to TRBJ1-1; tentatively, D is TRBD1 (6 bases). Germline V gives CDR1 MNHEY, CDR2 SMNVEV (reference sequence). This CDR3 has 15 residues. Between the trimmed V and J ends, which lost 5 bases and 0 bases, there was a span of 13 bases.

The gene calls are TRBV6-2 or TRBV6-3 and TRBJ2-7; maybe TRBD2 (5 bases). Trimming took 2 bases from V and 2 from J, leaving 10 bases between them. This CDR3 contains 14 residues. Germline values: CDR1 MNHEY, CDR2 SVGEGT. The CDR3, as DNA: TGTGCCAGCAGTTACGTCAGGCGGGCCTACGAGCAGTACTTC. Translating it yields CASSYVRRAYEQYF.

CDR3 sequence: CASTGGSYEQYF. The CDR3 nucleotides read TGTGCCAGTACAGGGGGCTCCTACGAGCAGTACTTC. This chain joins TRBV27 and TRBJ2-7; 8 nucleotides line up with TRBD1. Germline V lookup: CDR1 MNHEY, CDR2 SMNVEV (reference sequence). V gave up 9 bases and J gave up 0 bases; unmatched junction bases: 1. The CDR3 sequence is 12 residues long.

The chain recombines TRBV18 with TRBJ2-5; TRBD2 matches at 8 bases. J lost 0 bases, V lost 0 bases, and 6 bases had no gene match. The CDR3 totals 17 residues. The germline gives CDR1 KGHSH, CDR2 LQKENI. In DNA, the CDR3 is TGTGCCAGCTCACCACCGGGCTGGCGGGAGGACCAAGAGACCCAGTACTTC. Translated, it gives CASSPPGWREDQETQYF.

J is TRBJ2-7 and V is TRBV10-3; possible D gene TRBD1, 7 bases. Germline CDR1 ENHRY, CDR2 SYGVKD. Deletions cut 4 bases from V and 6 bases from J, with 16 bases between. This CDR3 has 14 amino acids. The DNA of the CDR3 is TGTGCCATCAGTGTGGCAGGGGGACTGCGCGAGCAGTACTTC. It specifies CAISVAGGLREQYF.

V is TRBV7-9 and J is TRBJ2-1; possibly TRBD2 for D (6 bases). This CDR3 region has 16 residues. Germline-derived CDR1 and CDR2 are SEHNR and FQNEAQ (reference sequence). Trimming shortened V by 6 bases and J by 6 bases, and 21 bases separated the two germline ends. The CDR3 reads CASRAKVARDFNEQFF. CDR3 nucleotides: TGTGCCAGCAGGGCCAAAGTTGCACGGGACTTCAATGAGCAGTTCTTC.

The J gene is TRBJ2-7, the V gene TRBV5-1; 8 nucleotides line up with TRBD1. Germline trimming cut 5 bases from V and 0 bases from J; bases unmatched to any gene: 7. The CDR3 has 15 amino acids. Germline CDR1 reads SGHRS; CDR2 reads YFSETQ. CDR3 nucleotide sequence: TGCGCCAGCAGACGCACAGGGGGTAGCTCCTACGAGCAGTACTTC. Residues: CASRRTGGSSYEQYF.

This clone was found a few times. The rearrangement uses TRBV3-1 (or the pseudogene TRBV3-2) and TRBJ2-1; 11 bases are a match to TRBD2. CDR1 is LGHDT and CDR2 is YNNKEL in the germline V gene (reference sequence). This CDR3 spans 20 amino acids. V shed 3 bases, J shed 2 bases, and the junction held 15 bases outside the gene matches. CDR3 in amino acids: CASSHSPDRGTSGTYNEQFF. Here the CDR3 DNA reads TGTGCCAGCAGCCATTCCCCCGACAGGGGGACTAGCGGAACCTACAATGAGCAGTTCTTC.

This clone has just one count. DNA for the CDR3: TGTGCCAGCAGTGAATGGGGCAGAAGTAATTCACCCCTCCACTTT. Its translation is CASSEWGRSNSPLHF. The rearrangement links TRBV25-1 to TRBJ1-6, with a possible D match to TRBD1 (5 bases). The V and J ends lost 1 base and 6 bases respectively, with 10 bases between them. This CDR3 is built from 15 residues. Germline CDR1 is MGHDK and CDR2 is SYGVNS.

As regards this clone: The junction and the germline gene differ at one end; a read error may be behind it. The chain uses TRBV7-3 and TRBJ2-7; 14 bases are a match to TRBD2. The CDR3 has 20 residues. Germline CDR1 is SGHTA and CDR2 is FQGTGA. DNA for the CDR3: TGTGCCAGCAGCTTAACCCCAGCCTGGGGGACTAGCGGGAGCTCCAACGAGCAGTACTTC. Protein sequence: CASSLTPAWGTSGSSNEQYF.

The J gene is TRBJ2-2, the V gene TRBV24-1; no clear D gene. This CDR3 spans 15 amino acids. CDR1 is KGHDR, CDR2 SFDVKD, per germline. The V gene lost 2 bases and the J gene lost 2 bases, with 8 bases spanning the gap. CDR3 in amino acids: CATSDSNPNTGELFF. Written as DNA, the CDR3 is TGTGCCACCAGTGATTCCAATCCAAACACCGGGGAGCTGTTTTTT.